This is a list of T cell receptor beta chains from one sample in a study of blood T cell repertoires in COVID-19. Clones were sequenced by immunoSEQ multiplex PCR, and TCRdb holds only the in-frame ones, with some missing. The sample lists 120,000 or so clones; about four fifths were seen once. Sequencing was done on a sample of peripheral blood. These receptors were taken from a man between 60 and 75 years old with active or convalescent COVID-19. Each CDR3 is given with its conserved first and last residue. Each record gives: J gene, V gene, CDR3 protein.

>TRBJ2-7|TRBV5-1
CASSGTGGSYEQYF
>TRBJ1-1|TRBV19
CASSFSRTGSTEAFF
>TRBJ2-7|TRBV2
CASSLEGMMGEQYF
>TRBJ2-7|TRBV28
CASSPWGTGGSTEQYF
>TRBJ2-1|TRBV4-3
CASSQDAQRSSYNEQFF
>TRBJ1-5|TRBV7-3
CASSRTGPGQPQHF
>TRBJ1-3|TRBV5-1
CASSLDINGNTIYF
>TRBJ2-1|TRBV10-3
CAISQRTGGLNEQFF
>TRBJ2-5|TRBV24-1
CATSDFSGVETQYF
>TRBJ2-3|TRBV18
CASSPQTGVGTDTQYF
>TRBJ1-1|TRBV5-4
CASSLRQGNTEAFF
>TRBJ1-2|TRBV28
CASSLGRSGYGYTF
>TRBJ2-7|TRBV18
CASSPGLAGYEQYF
>TRBJ2-1|TRBV27
CASSFLAASWEQFF
>TRBJ1-2|TRBV7-9
CASSLRQGDYGYTF
>TRBJ2-7|TRBV28
CASMRGRAYEQYF
>TRBJ2-7|TRBV11-2
CASSLMTSALYEQYF
>TRBJ2-5|TRBV6-5
CASRLIGGQETQYF
>TRBJ2-2|TRBV30
CAWRRGRGGELFF
>TRBJ1-5|TRBV5-6
CASSLKGGYGNQPQHF
>TRBJ1-5|TRBV7-9
CASSSNRNQPQHF
>TRBJ2-7|TRBV7-2
CASSLASGTVERGYEQYF
>TRBJ1-5|TRBV7-9
CASSLESGVQPQHF
>TRBJ1-2|TRBV4-2
CASSQGLYGYTF
>TRBJ2-7|TRBV29-1
CSVGSAEQYF
>TRBJ2-5|TRBV6-2/TRBV6-3
CASSYRPGAGEKETQYF
>TRBJ2-7|TRBV5-1
CASSLEADSYEQYF
>TRBJ2-1|TRBV6-2/TRBV6-3
CASSSPGGGTSSYNEQFF
>TRBJ2-1|TRBV11-3
CASSLAGGSGRSEQFF
>TRBJ2-1|TRBV6-5
CASSRSGKRGEQFF
>TRBJ2-2|TRBV27
CASMFLANTGELFF
>TRBJ1-3|TRBV9
CASSADLVSSYGNTIYF
>TRBJ2-2|TRBV18
CASSPPASSSGELFF
>TRBJ2-1|TRBV5-1
CASSLGSSGVNNEQFF
>TRBJ1-2|TRBV28
CASTREEAGYTF
>TRBJ1-3|TRBV4-3
CASSQDGGNSGNTIYF
>TRBJ2-7|TRBV30
CAWSETSYEQYF
>TRBJ2-1|TRBV10-3
CAISDSGSTGNEQFF
>TRBJ1-1|TRBV11-2
CASSLQDRSTEAFF
>TRBJ2-7|TRBV10-3
CAIKKQRDEEYEQYF
>TRBJ2-5|TRBV10-3
CAISELSSRGVQETQYF
>TRBJ1-1|TRBV7-9
CASSFGRAFEAFF